Sequencing of this TCR beta chain was carried out in a study of cytomegalovirus exposure and HLA in healthy donors. Study details: Per a later analysis, the approximately 690 first-cohort and 100 to 150 validation repertoires shared one platform. Overall study findings and caveats: Associated with cytomegalovirus, according to the listing, were approximately 160 TCR beta chains. CMV antigen specificity was confirmed in vitro for three CMV-associated chains.

This clone was picked up a small number of times. Its antigen remains unknown. The assay was immunoSEQ multiplex PCR, and TCRdb's table has in-frame clones only and misses some. The sample contains 200,000 to 300,000 clones, about 92% of which appear only once. The V end lost 4 bases, the J end lost 4 bases, and 10 bases lay between the germline ends. From germline, CDR1 is SGHNT and CDR2 YENEEA. This CDR3 comprises 14 residues. The sequenced sample was PBMCs. The gene calls are TRBV11-3 and TRBJ2-2; the D gene is possibly TRBD1 (5 bases). The source of this sequence is a woman in her 30s in good health and CMV-seronegative. The CDR3 DNA reads TGTGCCAGCAGCTCCCGACAGTCCACCGGGGAGCTGTTTTTT. Translation gives CASSSRQSTGELFF.